What follows are 22 T cell receptor beta chains derived from one specimen sequenced in a study of shared clonotypes between healthy human individuals. TCRdb's copy holds only in-frame clones and misses some; the assay was immunoSEQ multiplex PCR. The sample yields 2 million to 2.5 million clones, roughly 95% seen once. Sequenced material: naive CD4+ T cells sorted from blood. Subset indicated: CD45RA+ positively selected. The source is a young man in good health.

This chain joins TRBV5-6 and TRBJ2-2, with D possibly TRBD1 on 6 matching bases. Germline V CDR1 and CDR2: SGHDT, YYEEEE. Between the trimmed V and J ends, which lost 2 bases and 3 bases, there was a span of 11 bases. The CDR3 has 15 amino acids. The CDR3 coding sequence is TGTGCCAGCAGCTTCAGGGGAGTTGACACCGGGGAGCTGTTTTTT. This translates into CASSFRGVDTGELFF.

V usage is TRBV5-1 and J usage is TRBJ2-5; D is possibly TRBD1 (5 bases). The CDR3 totals 13 residues. Trimming shortened V by 2 bases and J by 5 bases, and 10 bases separated the two germline ends. Germline V gene data show CDR1 as SGHRS and CDR2 as YFSETQ. The CDR3 region has the DNA TGCGCCAGCAGCTTTTCAGGGTGGGAGACCCAGTACTTC. It translates to CASSFSGWETQYF.

CDR3 region: CASSDGGNTIYF. The CDR3 DNA reads as TGTGCCAGCAGTGATGGTGGAAACACCATATATTTT. V and J are TRBV2 and TRBJ1-3; D uncertain. Per germline, CDR1 SNHLY and CDR2 FYNNEI. CDR3 length: 12 amino acids. V lost 3 bases and J lost 3, with 3 bases in between.

The chain carries TRBV5-6 and TRBJ1-6, with 8 bases aligning to TRBD1. The germline V gene has CDR1 SGHDT and CDR2 YYEEEE. This CDR3 comprises 17 residues. Trimming took 4 bases from V and 8 from J; bases not matched to a gene: 14. CDR3 in DNA: TGTGCCAGCAGCCAGACCTTCCTGACAGGGGCCGATTCACCCCTCCACTTT. Its translation is CASSQTFLTGADSPLHF.

The genes are TRBV10-3 and TRBJ2-5; 10 bases map to TRBD2. V shed 2 bases and J 5 bases; nucleotides not matched to a gene: 2. This CDR3 is built from 14 residues. Germline CDR1 and CDR2: ENHRY and SYGVKD. The CDR3 nucleotides read TGTGCCATCAGTGAGACTAGCGGGGCGGAGACCCAGTACTTC. Amino acids: CAISETSGAETQYF.

The chain couples TRBV6-1 to TRBJ1-6; D may be TRBD1 (5 bases). Trimming removed 3 bases at V and 0 bases at J, with 9 bases between. This CDR3 contains 16 residues. Germline V gene lookup returns CDR1 MNHNS and CDR2 SASEGT. The CDR3 DNA sequence: TGTGCCAGCAGTGAGGCGACAGACTCCTATAATTCACCCCTCCACTTT. Its protein is CASSEATDSYNSPLHF.

This sequence joins TRBV5-1 and TRBJ2-2; possibly TRBD1 for D (5 bases). The CDR3 extends over 16 amino acids. V shed 0 bases and J shed 3 bases, with 12 bases lying between them. Per the germline V gene, CDR1 is SGHRS and CDR2 is YFSETQ. CDR3: CASSLAGQGYTGELFF. The DNA of the CDR3 is TGCGCCAGCAGCTTGGCCGGGCAGGGCTACACCGGGGAGCTGTTTTTT.

The chain uses TRBV7-9 and TRBJ2-7, with D hard to call. Germline V lookup: CDR1 SEHNR, CDR2 FQNEAQ (reference sequence). This CDR3 has 13 amino acids. The V end lost 3 bases, the J end lost 3 bases, and 9 bases lay between the germline ends. DNA for the CDR3: TGTGCCAGCAGCTTGCCAGAAAGCTACGAGCAGTACTTC. Protein: CASSLPESYEQYF.

In DNA, the CDR3 is TGTGCCTGGAGGCGCCTTCCGTCGGATACGCAGTATTTT. Protein product: CAWRRLPSDTQYF. The chain employs TRBV30 and TRBJ2-3, with D uncertain. V lost 3 bases and J lost 6, with 13 bases in between. CDR3 length equals 13 residues. CDR1 is GTSNPN, CDR2 SVGIG, per germline (reference sequence).

The J gene is TRBJ2-2, the V gene TRBV7-3; D is possibly TRBD2 (6 bases). Trimming cost V 5 bases and J 4 bases, with 11 bases left between them. The CDR3 has 14 residues. Germline V gene lookup returns CDR1 SGHTA and CDR2 FQGTGA. The CDR3, as DNA: TGTGCCAGCAGCGCAATCGGGGGCACCGGGGAGCTGTTTTTT. It encodes CASSAIGGTGELFF. The full variable domain, with the rest looked up from reference TRBV7-3 and TRBJ2-2, is GAGVSQTPSNKVTEKGKYVELRCDPISGHTALYWYRQSLGQGPEFLIYFQGTGAADDSGLPNDRFFAVRPEGSVSTLKIQRTERGDSAVYLCASSAIGGTGELFFGEGSRLTVL.

The chain carries TRBV27 and TRBJ2-5; a weak D match, TRBD1 (6 bases). Looked up from germline, CDR1 is MNHEY and CDR2 is SMNVEV (reference sequence). The CDR3 totals 16 residues. V dropped 3 bases and J dropped 5 bases, with 19 bases sitting between them. This CDR3 reads CASSFKGHQNRETQYF. CDR3 sequence (DNA): TGTGCCAGCAGTTTCAAGGGACACCAAAATCGGGAGACCCAGTACTTC.

This rearrangement joins TRBV29-1 to TRBJ2-5, with 7 bases lining up with TRBD1. The CDR3 totals 11 residues. Germline V gene lookup returns CDR1 SQVTM and CDR2 ANQGSEA. The CDR3 DNA follows: TGCAGTGTTCCAGGGGGAGAGACCCAGTACTTC. Encoded protein: CSVPGGETQYF.

The chain uses TRBV9 and TRBJ1-3, with no clear D. The CDR3 is made up of 10 amino acids. Per the germline V gene, CDR1 is SGDLS and CDR2 is YYNGEE. The CDR3 nucleotides are TGTGCAAGGCCGCGACACACCATATATTTT. Translation: CARPRHTIYF.

The CDR3 bases are TGTGCCGTAAGACCGGACAGCAGATACACTGAAGCTTTCTTT. Translation: CAVRPDSRYTEAFF. The chain carries TRBV30 and TRBJ1-1; a weak D match, TRBD1 (6 bases). V was shortened by 8 bases and J by 3 bases, with 19 bases between the two germline ends. The CDR3 is made up of 14 amino acids. CDR1 and CDR2 from the germline V gene are GTSNPN and SVGIG (reference sequence).

The gene calls are TRBV7-2 and TRBJ2-5; possible D gene TRBD1, 7 bases. The CDR3 totals 15 residues. The V end was cut by 5 bases, the J end by 5 bases, with 18 bases between. Germline V gene sequence: CDR1 SGHTA, CDR2 FQGNSA. This CDR3 reads CASSLGGRGDETQYF. DNA of the CDR3: TGTGCCAGCAGCCTCGGGGGCAGGGGGGATGAGACCCAGTACTTC.

The V and J genes are TRBV4-1 and TRBJ1-5; 7 bases match TRBD1. The CDR3 runs 16 residues. The germline CDR1 and CDR2 sequences are MGHRA and YSYEKL. The V gene end was trimmed by 3 bases and the J gene end by 5 bases; junction bases not matched to a gene: 10. Here the CDR3 DNA reads TGCGCCAGCAGCCAGCAGAGACAGGGCTTCGATCAGCCCCAGCATTTT. Protein: CASSQQRQGFDQPQHF.

The V and J genes are TRBV2 and TRBJ1-1; no definite D call. V was shortened by 5 bases and J by 5 bases, with 6 bases between the two germline ends. The CDR3 spans 11 residues. Germline V gene lookup returns CDR1 SNHLY and CDR2 FYNNEI. DNA of the CDR3: TGTGCCAGCAGTTTGGGGACTGAAGCTTTCTTT. Protein: CASSLGTEAFF.

The rearrangement links TRBV7-2 to TRBJ2-5; TRBD2 matches 8 bases. Germline CDR1 is SGHTA and CDR2 is FQGNSA. The V and J ends lost 5 bases and 3 bases, in that order; junction bases with no gene match: 11. There are 16 residues in the CDR3. CDR3 in DNA: TGTGCCAGCAGCCCTTTACGGCCGGGAGGGAAAGAGACCCAGTACTTC. It codes for CASSPLRPGGKETQYF.

The chain carries TRBV5-1 and TRBJ2-7; TRBD2 matches 8 bases. This CDR3 has 14 residues. The J segment lost 5 bases and the V segment lost 3 bases, leaving 7 bases of the junction unmatched. In germline, CDR1 is SGHRS, CDR2 YFSETQ. The CDR3 loop is CASSSGLEADEQYF. In DNA, the CDR3 is TGCGCCAGCAGCTCGGGACTAGAGGCGGACGAGCAGTACTTC.

This clone is a singleton in its sample. This chain uses TRBV11-3 with TRBJ1-6; D gene uncertain. Germline CDR1 reads SGHNT; CDR2 reads YENEEA. Trimming cost V 0 bases and J 9 bases, with 6 bases left between them. This CDR3 is 13 amino acids long. CDR3 residues: CASSLDGASPLHF. CDR3 bases: TGTGCCAGCAGCTTAGATGGTGCTTCACCCCTCCACTTT.

Here the CDR3 DNA reads TGTGCCATCAGTGACCCCGTCTCCATCTACGAGCAGTACTTC. This codes for CAISDPVSIYEQYF. The chain links TRBV10-3 to TRBJ2-7; D is ambiguous. Germline V gives CDR1 ENHRY, CDR2 SYGVKD. This CDR3 has 14 residues. The V and J ends lost 3 bases and 3 bases respectively, with 12 bases between them.

The CDR3 reads CASSFPGVYSNQPQHF. The CDR3 coding sequence is TGTGCCAGCAGTTTTCCAGGGGTCTATAGCAATCAGCCCCAGCATTTT. The rearrangement links TRBV28 to TRBJ1-5; perhaps TRBD1 as D (6 bases). Trimming took off 3 bases at V and 0 bases at J, with 12 bases between the two ends. Germline CDR1 is MDHEN and CDR2 is SYDVKM. The CDR3 runs to 16 residues. Looking up the rest from reference TRBV28 and TRBJ1-5 gives the full variable domain: DVKVTQSSRYLVKRTGEKVFLECVQDMDHENMFWYRQDPGLGLRLIYFSYDVKMKEKGDIPEGYSVSREKKERFSLILESASTNQTSMYLCASSFPGVYSNQPQHFGDGTRLSIL.